The source of this T cell receptor (beta chain) is a study of blood T cell repertoires in COVID-19 (dated by TCRdb to 2018 to 2020). Concerning the study at large: The collaborator samples originated in the United States, Italy and Spain and spanned the acute and convalescent phases of COVID-19. Samples came from the ongoing ImmuneRACE study (first 160 participants) plus 1,254 subjects from 6 global collaborators. Subjects who had been exposed to COVID-19, were actively infected with it, or had recovered from it provided the deeply sampled blood TCRbeta repertoires that made up the dataset. A de-identified subject ID, COVID-19 status, age in years and sex were almost always included in the sample metadata. A freely available public database, intended as a resource for researchers studying the immune response to SARS-CoV-2, is where the repertoires were released. Where HLA class I and class II types were available, the types were taken from metadata supplied by the sample provider, not from assay-based typing. The prospective study material was composed of cDNA or gDNA derived from T cells, B-cell-depleted T cells, or PBMCs.

Findings and caveats that apply to the study as a whole: The amount of clinical and demographic metadata varied by source and participant and was provided uncurated.

TCRbeta CDR3 regions were amplified from genomic DNA by means of the immunoSEQ Assay, a bias-controlled multiplex PCR. The original methods were these. Within the assay, amplification of reference gene primers was used to estimate how many nucleated cells each sample contained. Sequence reads were collapsed and filtered to measure the absolute abundance of every unique TCRbeta CDR3 rearrangement. Productive Simpson clonality was computed per sample as the square root of Simpson's diversity index over productive rearrangements. TCRdb provides this immuneACCESS table in a form limited to in-frame rearrangements. Some clones are lacking; in checked studies, under half of them reflect an unresolved V gene, and why the rest are absent is not known. V, J and clone size were drawn from that table, and D and trimming were deduced from the DNA. Counted in this sample were 100,000 or so clones; 75% to 85% of them appeared once. The ten largest account for about 10% of the sample.

Regarding this clone: The antigen it binds to is not known. Base quality data are lacking; no much larger clone is found one base away.

The CDR3 spans 15 residues, from the cysteine through the phenylalanine. Left in the record is the CDR3 DNA by itself, 45 bases read in frame from the first base. Trimming leaves V shorter by 0 bases and J shorter by 13 bases, with the junction holding 7 bases beyond the gene matches. CDR1 and CDR2 (MNHEY, SVGAGI) derive from the germline V gene. Whole blood was collected in K2EDTA tubes by collaborating institutions according to the institutions' own protocols. Collaborator samples were shipped for TCRbeta analysis as frozen whole blood, isolated PBMCs, or DNA extracted from either sample type. The chain is assembled from TRBV6-5 and TRBJ2-1, with 12 bases aligning to TRBD2. Sample: peripheral blood. The clonotype comes from a human donor in a cohort sampled during active COVID-19. The DNA sequence follows: TGTGCCAGCAGTTACTCGAGAAAGACTAGCGGGAGACAGTTCTTC. This codes for CASSYSRKTSGRQFF.